This TCR beta chain was profiled in a study of blood T cell repertoires in COVID-19. Overall study context: Sources were T cells, B-cell-depleted T cells, or PBMCs; the material itself was cDNA or gDNA.

This clone was counted a single time. The protocol was immunoSEQ multiplex PCR, while the TCRdb copy is restricted to in-frame clones and leaves out a portion. The sample holds about 340,000 clones, around 86% seen once. Participants were aged about 18 to 90 years, lived in under 25 US areas, and enrolled virtually. This CDR3 is built from 15 residues. Germline V lookup: CDR1 MGHDK, CDR2 SYGVNS. V was pared by 3 bases and J by 8 bases, with 8 bases of the junction left unmatched. This chain joins TRBV25-1 and TRBJ2-1, with 9 bases aligning to TRBD1. This receptor was identified in a middle-aged woman with acute COVID-19. The sequencing input was PBMCs or T cells enriched from blood (not recorded which). CDR3 residues: CASSDDRGVVYEQFF. The DNA for the CDR3 is TGTGCCAGCAGTGATGACAGGGGGGTAGTATATGAGCAGTTCTTC. The whole variable domain, filled in from reference TRBV25-1 and TRBJ2-1, reads EADIYQTPRYLVIGTGKKITLECSQTMGHDKMYWYQQDPGMELHLIHYSYGVNSTEKGDLSSESTVSRIRTEHFPLTLESARPSHTSQYLCASSDDRGVVYEQFFGPGTRLTVL.